One and the same sample provided the 6 T cell receptor beta chains below, sequenced in a study of regulatory T cells in long-lasting Graves disease. Building the TCR beta libraries relied on iRepertoire HTBI primers, and CDR3 regions underwent Arm-PCR. MiXCR, run by TCRdb on the multiplex PCR reads, gives a single entry per CDR3 protein. The table records about 540,000 distinct CDR3 sequences, roughly 13% of them present only once. As for time point: newly diagnosed GD, antithyroid drugs for less than 3 months. PBMC RNA served as the TCR library source. These sequences were also reported in another study, on T cells in Graves' hyperthyroidism and ophthalmopathy.

Source: peripheral blood mononuclear cells (PBMCs), taken at new diagnosis, from a patient treated with antithyroid drugs. These receptors were taken from a man aged 30 to 39 with Graves disease.

The gene calls are TRBV7-9 and TRBJ2-1; possible D gene TRBD1, 6 bases. This CDR3 comprises 15 residues. V shed 1 base and J shed 2 bases, with 9 bases lying between them. The germline V gene has CDR1 SEHNR and CDR2 FQNEAQ (reference sequence). CDR3 sequence reads: CASSLDGGAYNEQFF. As DNA, the CDR3 is TGTGCCAGCAGCTTAGATGGGGGCGCCTACAATGAGCAGTTCTTC.

This chain uses TRBV2 with TRBJ2-1, with 8 bases lining up with TRBD1. CDR3 length equals 15 residues. Losses at the gene ends were 1 base for V and 10 bases for J; bases not matched to a gene: 9. The germline V gene has CDR1 SNHLY and CDR2 FYNNEI. Here the CDR3 reads CASSEETGGSYEQFF. The CDR3 nucleotides read TGTGCCAGCAGTGAAGAAACAGGGGGGTCCTACGAGCAGTTCTTC.

This rearrangement joins TRBV7-7 to TRBJ2-5; 8 nucleotides match TRBD2. The CDR3 consists of 14 residues. Germline lookup yields CDR1 SSHAT and CDR2 FNYEAQ (reference sequence). CDR3 protein: CANTRLAYQETQYF. CDR3 bases: TGTGCTAACACCCGACTAGCGTATCAAGAGACCCAGTACTTC.

This clonotype was seen more than once but under ten times. This sequence joins TRBV11-2 and TRBJ2-1; D perhaps matches TRBD2 (6 bases). Germline V gene lookup returns CDR1 SGHAT and CDR2 FQNNGV. There are 14 residues in the CDR3. V was cut by 8 bases and J by 9 bases, with 20 bases left in between. CDR3 protein: CASGPTTMTSEQFF. The CDR3 DNA sequence: TGTGCCAGCGGTCCCACTACTATGACTAGTGAGCAGTTCTTC.

The J gene is TRBJ2-7, the V gene TRBV6-1; D possibly corresponds to TRBD1 (6 bases). The CDR3 has 14 amino acids. Germline CDR1 reads MNHNS; CDR2 reads SASEGT. The V and J ends lost 6 bases and 4 bases respectively, with 16 bases between them. The DNA for the CDR3 is TGTGCCAGCAGCCGTTCCGGGACATCTTACGAGCAGTACTTC. It translates to CASSRSGTSYEQYF.

This clonotype was detected many times. In DNA, the CDR3 is TGTGCCAGCAGCCCATCTAGCGTCTCCTACAATGAGCAGTTCTTC. It yields the protein CASSPSSVSYNEQFF. The rearrangement links TRBV7-3 to TRBJ2-1, with D possibly matching TRBD2 (6 bases). Trimming cost V 5 bases and J 0 bases, with 11 bases left between them. Germline V gene sequence: CDR1 SGHTA, CDR2 FQGTGA. This CDR3 is built from 15 residues.